Each of the 2 T cell receptor beta chains below was sequenced from the same sample in a study of naive and memory T cell subsets. Notes on the study in general: Especially in CD8 cells, naive repertoires contained a few larger clonotypes, possibly CD45RA-re-expressing memory cells.

Both TRBC1 and TRBC2 were covered by a beta constant-region primer of two equimolar oligonucleotides. Four rounds of PCR amplified the ligated cDNA using nested alpha and beta constant-region primers plus SP2. TCRdb recomputed calls from the UMI-ligation and nested PCR reads with MiXCR, one row per CDR3 protein. The sample has roughly 100,000 distinct CDR3 sequences, approximately 15% seen once. No cognate antigen is known for these TCRs. The sample comprised naive CD8+ T cells from blood. Receptors were obtained from a human donor in good health.

The rearrangement uses TRBV11-2 and TRBJ2-1; D may be TRBD2 (5 bases). CDR3 length: 14 residues. Germline-derived CDR1 and CDR2 are SGHAT and FQNNGV. Trimming cost V 1 base and J 4 bases, with 8 bases left between them. In nucleotides, the CDR3 is TGTGCCAGCAGCTTAGTCGAGGGATACAATGAGCAGTTCTTC. Translation: CASSLVEGYNEQFF.

In its sample, this clonotype was seen many times. CDR3 amino acids: CASSFRGDGYTF. In nucleotides, the CDR3 is TGTGCCAGCAGCTTCAGGGGGGATGGCTACACCTTC. V gene TRBV7-9 combines with J gene TRBJ1-2; 7 nucleotides match TRBD1. Losses at the gene ends were 3 bases for V and 6 bases for J; bases not matched to a gene: 1. Germline V gene data show CDR1 as SEHNR and CDR2 as FQNEAQ (reference sequence). This CDR3 has 12 residues. The full variable domain, rest sourced from reference TRBV7-9 and TRBJ1-2, is DTGVSQNPRHKITKRGQNVTFRCDPISEHNRLYWYRQTLGQGPEFLTYFQNEAQLEKSRLLSDRFSAERPKGSFSTLEIQRTEQGDSAMYLCASSFRGDGYTFGSGTRLTVV.